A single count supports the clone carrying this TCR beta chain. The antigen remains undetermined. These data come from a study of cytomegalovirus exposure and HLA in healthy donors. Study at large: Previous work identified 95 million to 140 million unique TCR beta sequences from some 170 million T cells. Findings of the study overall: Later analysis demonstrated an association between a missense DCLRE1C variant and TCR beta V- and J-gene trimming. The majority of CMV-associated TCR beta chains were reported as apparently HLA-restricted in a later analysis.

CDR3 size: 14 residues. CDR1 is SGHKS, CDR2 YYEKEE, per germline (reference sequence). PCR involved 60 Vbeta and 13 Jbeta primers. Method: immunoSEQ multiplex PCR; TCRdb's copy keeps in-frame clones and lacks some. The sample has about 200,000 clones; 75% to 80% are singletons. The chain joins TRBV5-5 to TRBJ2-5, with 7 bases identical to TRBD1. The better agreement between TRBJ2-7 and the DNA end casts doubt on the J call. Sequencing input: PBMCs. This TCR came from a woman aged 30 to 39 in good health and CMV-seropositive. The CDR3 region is CASRNIRGTYEQYF. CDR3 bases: TGTGCCAGCAGAAATATCAGGGGGACCTACGAGCAGTACTTC.